The sample holds many counts of the clone carrying this TCR beta chain. This entry belongs to a study of neurological immune-mediated disorders. The V and J ends lost 3 bases and 1 base, in that order; junction bases with no gene match: 3. CDR3 length equals 15 residues. Germline values: CDR1 SNHLY, CDR2 FYNNEI. TCRdb independently ran MiXCR on the 5' RACE reads; one entry per CDR3 protein. The sample contains approximately 74,000 distinct CDR3 sequences, around a tenth of which appear only once. The sequence was collected from a man aged 50-60 years in good health. What was sequenced was PBMCs. V is TRBV2 and J is TRBJ1-1, with TRBD1 identical over 9 bases. The CDR3 is CASSERDRANTEAFF. The CDR3 DNA sequence: TGTGCCAGCAGTGAGCGGGACAGGGCGAACACTGAAGCTTTCTTT. Combining the CDR3 with reference TRBV2 and TRBJ1-1 gives the whole variable domain EPEVTQTPSHQVTQMGQEVILRCVPISNHLYFYWYRQILGQKVEFLVSFYNNEISEKSEIFDDQFSVERPDGSNFTLKIRSTKLEDSAMYFCASSERDRANTEAFFGQGTRLTVV.